The 25 T cell receptor beta chains in this list originate from one sample, sequenced in a study of response to subunit inactivated influenza vaccine. TCRdb itself ran the RT-PCR reads through MiXCR, one entry per CDR3 protein. Of about 520,000 distinct CDR3 sequences in the sample, about 25% were seen once. Specimen: CD4+ T cells sorted from PBMCs, collected about 5 days after vaccination. These receptors were collected from a man in his fifties who received an inactivated influenza vaccine.

The chain joins TRBV29-1 to TRBJ2-1; no reliable D call. V dropped 6 bases and J dropped 3 bases, with 12 bases sitting between them. CDR1 and CDR2 from the germline V gene are SQVTM and ANQGSEA. The CDR3 loop spans 13 amino acids. CDR3 region: CSVGSPGYNEQFF. The CDR3 DNA reads TGCAGCGTCGGGTCCCCCGGCTACAATGAGCAGTTCTTC.

This clonotype came up a few times. The chain has TRBV4-3 and TRBJ2-7, with D maybe TRBD1 (5 bases). CDR3 length: 16 amino acids. The germline gives CDR1 LGHNA, CDR2 YSLEER. V lost 0 bases and J lost 3, with 15 bases in between. The CDR3 reads CASSQEGQGFNYEQYF. The CDR3 nucleotides are TGCGCCAGCAGCCAAGAGGGGCAGGGTTTCAACTACGAGCAGTACTTC.

V and J are TRBV10-3 and TRBJ2-4; 10 bases fit TRBD2. CDR1 and CDR2 from the germline V gene are ENHRY and SYGVKD. This CDR3 comprises 15 residues. With 3 bases clipped from V and 8 bases from J, the junction kept 7 bases outside the gene matches. The CDR3 nucleotides read TGTGCCATCAGTGATAGGGCTAGCGGGAGTGACATTCAGTACTTC. It is translated as CAISDRASGSDIQYF.

Only a few counts were recorded for this clonotype. V usage is TRBV15 and J usage is TRBJ2-7; D not resolved. The CDR3 runs to 12 residues. Trimming cost V 5 bases and J 2 bases, with 7 bases left between them. Germline V lookup: CDR1 LNHNV, CDR2 YYDKDF (reference sequence). CDR3 in DNA: TGTGCCACCAGCGCTTCAACCTACGAGCAGTACTTC. This gives the protein CATSASTYEQYF. Combining the CDR3 with reference TRBV15 and TRBJ2-7 gives the whole variable domain DAMVIQNPRYQVTQFGKPVTLSCSQTLNHNVMYWYQQKSSQAPKLLFHYYDKDFNNEADTPDNFQSRRPNTSFCFLDIRSPGLGDTAMYLCATSASTYEQYFGPGTRLTVT.

The V gene is TRBV16, the J gene TRBJ2-1, with 9 bases matching TRBD2. The CDR3 is 16 amino acids. Germline V lookup: CDR1 KGHSY, CDR2 FQNENV. Trimming removed 4 bases from V and 2 bases from J; junction bases left unmatched: 6. The DNA for the CDR3 is TGTGCCAGCAGCCCCTATAGCGGGAGCCCCTACAATGAGCAGTTCTTC. This sequence encodes CASSPYSGSPYNEQFF.

This clonotype has only a few counts. This chain connects TRBV20-1 to TRBJ2-2, with 10 bases identical to TRBD2. The V gene end was trimmed by 2 bases and the J gene end by 3 bases; junction bases not matched to a gene: 3. This CDR3 has 15 amino acids. Germline V gene lookup returns CDR1 DFQATT and CDR2 SNEGSKA (reference sequence). The chain's CDR3 is CSARIAGGYTGELFF. The CDR3 bases are TGCAGTGCTAGAATAGCGGGGGGTTACACCGGGGAGCTGTTTTTT.

This clonotype showed up just a few times. Written as DNA, the CDR3 is TGTGCCATCAGTGAGACAGGGATAAATCAGCCCCAGCATTTT. Its translation: CAISETGINQPQHF. The chain has TRBV10-3 and TRBJ1-5; weak D call: TRBD1 (6 bases). Germline CDR1 ENHRY, CDR2 SYGVKD. The CDR3 runs to 14 residues. The V end was cut by 2 bases, the J end by 4 bases, with 9 bases between.

The chain is built from TRBV4-3 and TRBJ2-7; D not certain. CDR1 is LGHNA, CDR2 YSLEER, per germline. The CDR3 is 17 residues long. Trimming removed 2 bases from V and 0 bases from J, with 17 bases in between. The CDR3 DNA is TGCGCCAGCAGCCAATCCCTCCAAGATTTAAGCTCCTACGAGCAGTACTTC. The encoded protein is CASSQSLQDLSSYEQYF.

As concerns this clonotype: Sequence at one end of the junction differs from germline and may be a read error. The rearrangement links TRBV18 to TRBJ2-3, with 9 bases lining up with TRBD2. CDR3 length equals 14 residues. In germline, CDR1 is KGHSH, CDR2 LQKENI. As DNA, the CDR3 is TGTGCCAGCTCACCCCAGCGGGAGGCTCTCACACAGAATTTT. Its translation: CASSPQREALTQNF.

This rearrangement joins TRBV14 to TRBJ2-3; the D is unclear. The V gene lost 1 base and the J gene lost 6 bases, with 11 bases spanning the gap. CDR3 length: 14 amino acids. The germline V gene has CDR1 SGHDN and CDR2 FVKESK. CDR3 sequence: CASSQAGPRDTQYF. CDR3 bases: TGTGCCAGCAGCCAAGCCGGCCCCCGGGATACGCAGTATTTT.

The V gene is TRBV19, the J gene TRBJ2-2; tentative D call: TRBD1 (6 bases). The CDR3 is made up of 15 amino acids. Germline V lookup: CDR1 LNHDA, CDR2 SQIVND (reference sequence). V lost 4 bases and J 8 bases, leaving 17 bases between the germline ends. The CDR3 DNA reads as TGTGCCAGTAGTAACCGGGACATCGCCCGGGGGGAGCTGTTTTTT. This encodes CASSNRDIARGELFF. The variable domain in full, with the rest retrieved from reference TRBV19 and TRBJ2-2, is DGGITQSPKYLFRKEGQNVTLSCEQNLNHDAMYWYRQDPGQGLRLIYYSQIVNDFQKGDIAEGYSVSREKKESFPLTVTSAQKNPTAFYLCASSNRDIARGELFFGEGSRLTVL.

V gene TRBV11-1 combines with J gene TRBJ2-1; 11 bases align to TRBD1. J was trimmed by 7 bases and V by 4 bases; bases with no gene match: 6. From germline, CDR1 is SGHAT and CDR2 FQDESV (reference sequence). The CDR3 is 15 residues long. The CDR3 DNA reads as TGTGCCAGCAGCTATTCCGGGACAGGGGGGAATGAGCAGTTCTTC. This codes for CASSYSGTGGNEQFF. Filled out from reference TRBV11-1 and TRBJ2-1, the complete variable domain reads EAEVAQSPRYKITEKSQAVAFWCDPISGHATLYWYRQILGQGPELLVQFQDESVVDDSQLPKDRFSAERLKGVDSTLKIQPAELGDSAMYLCASSYSGTGGNEQFFGPGTRLTVL.

The rearrangement links TRBV12-3 or TRBV12-4 to TRBJ1-1; D perhaps matches TRBD1 (5 bases). Trimming pared 1 base from V and 4 bases from J, leaving 10 bases between. The CDR3 extends over 14 amino acids. The CDR3 spells CASSLGAGGTEAFF. The CDR3 DNA reads as TGTGCCAGCAGTTTAGGAGCGGGGGGCACTGAAGCTTTCTTT.

This clonotype has just a few counts. V is TRBV7-8 and J is TRBJ2-2, with TRBD2 matching 8 bases. From germline, CDR1 is SGHVS and CDR2 FQNEAQ. The CDR3 covers 16 residues. Germline trimming cut 5 bases from V and 9 bases from J; bases unmatched to any gene: 14. The CDR3 is CASSNREVSGTRELFF. Here the CDR3 DNA reads TGTGCCAGCAGCAACCGGGAAGTTAGCGGGACTAGGGAGCTGTTTTTT. Together with reference TRBV7-8 and TRBJ2-2, the CDR3 gives the full variable domain: GAGVSQSPRYKVAKRGQDVALRCDPISGHVSLFWYQQALGQGPEFLTYFQNEAQLDKSGLPSDRFFAERPEGSVSTLKIQRTQQEDSAVYLCASSNREVSGTRELFFGEGSRLTVL.

The table lists this clonotype with a count of one. The V and J genes are TRBV27 and TRBJ2-1; D gene ambiguous. The germline V gene encodes CDR1 MNHEY and CDR2 SMNVEV (reference sequence). V lost 5 bases to trimming and J lost 5 bases, with 13 bases between them. The length of the CDR3 is 14 residues. CDR3 sequence reads: CASSKNMLDNEQFF. CDR3 nucleotides: TGTGCCAGCAGTAAGAATATGTTGGACAATGAGCAGTTCTTC.

This clonotype appeared a few times. The rearrangement links TRBV24-1 to TRBJ1-2; 8 bases agree with TRBD1. Germline CDR1 reads KGHDR; CDR2 reads SFDVKD. This CDR3 contains 13 residues. V was pared by 4 bases and J by 6 bases, with 3 bases of the junction left unmatched. CDR3 nucleotide sequence: TGTGCCACCAGTGAGGACAGGGACCATGGCTACACCTTC. As protein: CATSEDRDHGYTF.

In its sample, this clonotype was seen a few times. J is TRBJ2-5 and V is TRBV18; D might be TRBD2 (5 bases). CDR3 length: 13 amino acids. Per the germline V gene, CDR1 is KGHSH and CDR2 is LQKENI. Trimming took off 10 bases at V and 4 bases at J, with 16 bases between the two ends. The CDR3 here is CATRSPRGETQYF. CDR3 nucleotides: TGTGCCACCAGGAGTCCCCGGGGAGAGACCCAGTACTTC.

There are a few counts of this clonotype. The chain is built from TRBV28 and TRBJ1-4; TRBD1 matches at 9 bases. Germline V lookup: CDR1 MDHEN, CDR2 SYDVKM. V lost 6 bases to trimming and J lost 7 bases; unmatched junction nucleotides: 9. The CDR3 sequence is 15 residues long. CDR3 bases: TGTGCCAGCAGGGGACTCGGGACAGGGAGTGAAAAACTGTTTTTT. This gives the protein CASRGLGTGSEKLFF.

This clonotype turned up a few times. V and J are TRBV6-6 and TRBJ1-1; no clear D. The CDR3 runs 13 residues. V was pared by 4 bases and J by 11 bases, with 17 bases between. Germline CDR1 is MNHNY and CDR2 is SVGAGI (reference sequence). DNA of the CDR3: TGTGCCAGCAGTTCAGACTCGCGTACGGGGGCTTTCTTT. As protein: CASSSDSRTGAFF.

This chain connects TRBV7-2 to TRBJ1-1, with 7 bases aligning to TRBD1. V lost 6 bases and J lost 0; bases outside the gene matches: 10. This CDR3 contains 16 residues. Germline lookup yields CDR1 SGHTA and CDR2 FQGNSA. CDR3 amino acids: CASRVNRGLMNTEAFF. Written as DNA, the CDR3 is TGTGCCAGCAGGGTAAACAGGGGCCTCATGAACACTGAAGCTTTCTTT.

This rearrangement joins TRBV5-6 to TRBJ2-5; 10 bases are shared with TRBD1. The CDR3 length is 15 residues. CDR1 is SGHDT, CDR2 YYEEEE, per germline. The V segment lost 1 base and the J segment 3 bases; nucleotides outside the gene matches: 3. CDR3 DNA sequence: TGTGCCAGCAGCTTGAGGACAGGGGGAAAAGAGACCCAGTACTTC. Translating gives CASSLRTGGKETQYF.

V and J are TRBV14 and TRBJ1-1; D is uncertain. Trimming pared 0 bases from V and 6 bases from J, leaving 11 bases between. The CDR3 spans 14 residues. CDR1 SGHDN and CDR2 FVKESK come from the germline V gene. CDR3 nucleotides: TGTGCCAGCAGCCAAGATCACGGTTACGCTGAAGCTTTCTTT. It specifies CASSQDHGYAEAFF.

This sequence joins TRBV6-5 and TRBJ1-2; TRBD1 aligns across 7 bases. The J segment lost 4 bases and the V segment lost 4 bases, leaving 6 bases of the junction unmatched. The germline V gene has CDR1 MNHEY and CDR2 SVGAGI. The CDR3 spans 14 residues. The CDR3 nucleotides read TGTGCCAGCAGTTCCACAGGGGAGTCCTATGGCTACACCTTC. The encoded protein is CASSSTGESYGYTF.

The chain links TRBV15 to TRBJ2-1; the match to TRBD2 covers 9 bases. Germline V lookup: CDR1 LNHNV, CDR2 YYDKDF (reference sequence). The CDR3 has 17 residues. With V trimmed by 0 bases and J by 3 bases, 6 bases remained unmatched. Here the CDR3 DNA reads TGTGCCACCAGCAGAGATACCCCAGCGGGAGGCTACAATGAGCAGTTCTTC. This sequence encodes CATSRDTPAGGYNEQFF.

The gene calls are TRBV3-1 and TRBJ2-2; 8 bases map to TRBD2. Germline lookup yields CDR1 LGHDT and CDR2 YNNKEL (reference sequence). Trimming removed 6 bases from V and 4 bases from J; junction bases left unmatched: 10. The CDR3 totals 16 residues. Written as DNA, the CDR3 is TGTGCCAGCAGATTGAGCGGGAGAGGAGGCACCGGGGAGCTGTTTTTT. Its protein is CASRLSGRGGTGELFF.